Shown below are 5 T cell receptor beta chains from a single sample sequenced in a study of human T cells and chemical hapten exposure. Time point in this sample: pre-sensitization, week 0. Treatment in this sample: therapeutic diphenylcyclopropenone sensitization with weekly scalp DPC. TCRdb re-derived calls from the RACE reads in MiXCR, one entry per CDR3 protein. The table lists under 110,000 distinct CDR3 sequences, 9.5% to 15% of them singletons. This material consisted of whole blood, taken in connection with sensitization to the hapten diphenylcyclopropenone (DPC). These receptor sequences come from a woman between 50 and 59 years old with alopecia areata. Some clones in this sample may be carry-over from other donors' samples.

This clonotype was seen more than once but under ten times. The chain uses TRBV28 and TRBJ2-3, with 8 positions matching TRBD1. The trim removed 10 bases at V and 6 bases at J, leaving 9 bases unmatched. Germline V gene lookup returns CDR1 MDHEN and CDR2 SYDVKM. This CDR3 region has 13 residues. CDR3: CATLDRDEDTQYF. CDR3 DNA: TGTGCCACCCTGGACAGGGATGAGGATACGCAGTATTTT. Based on the CDR3 plus reference TRBV28 and TRBJ2-3, the full variable domain is DVKVTQSSRYLVKRTGEKVFLECVQDMDHENMFWYRQDPGLGLRLIYFSYDVKMKEKGDIPEGYSVSREKKERFSLILESASTNQTSMYLCATLDRDEDTQYFGPGTRLTVL.

This clonotype was observed a handful of times. The V and J genes are TRBV7-2 and TRBJ2-7; maybe TRBD1 (6 bases). The V end was cut by 5 bases, the J end by 6 bases, with 20 bases between. Germline V gene data show CDR1 as SGHTA and CDR2 as FQGNSA. This CDR3 region has 15 residues. CDR3 nucleotides: TGTGCCAGCAGCCCTGGCGCTGGCCCCAGGGGCGAGCAGTACTTC. This sequence encodes CASSPGAGPRGEQYF.

The V gene is TRBV12-2, the J gene TRBJ1-3; the table gives TRBD1 as D, unverified against the DNA. TRBV12-2 is classified as a pseudogene. The CDR3 runs 18 residues. The CDR3 loop is CASRLAAQGTSSGNTIYF. CDR3 DNA sequence: TGTGCAAGTCGCTTAGCAGCCCAGGGTACTTCCTCTGGAAACACCATATATTTT.

This clonotype was recorded a few times. V is TRBV28 and J is TRBJ1-1, with unresolved D. Germline V CDR1 and CDR2: MDHEN, SYDVKM. Trimming took 4 bases from V and 1 from J, leaving 10 bases between them. CDR3 length: 14 residues. The CDR3, as DNA: TGTGCCAGCAGTTATACGACCGCGAACACTGAAGCTTTCTTT. It yields the protein CASSYTTANTEAFF. The full variable domain, with the rest looked up from reference TRBV28 and TRBJ1-1, is DVKVTQSSRYLVKRTGEKVFLECVQDMDHENMFWYRQDPGLGLRLIYFSYDVKMKEKGDIPEGYSVSREKKERFSLILESASTNQTSMYLCASSYTTANTEAFFGQGTRLTVV.

The chain combines TRBV28 with TRBJ2-5; tentatively, D is TRBD2 (5 bases). Trimming took off 8 bases at V and 4 bases at J, with 14 bases between the two ends. This CDR3 has 13 amino acids. Germline CDR1 is MDHEN and CDR2 is SYDVKM. The CDR3 loop reads CASRDPQRETQYF. The CDR3, as DNA: TGTGCCAGCCGGGATCCGCAACGAGAGACCCAGTACTTC.